This T cell receptor (beta chain) was captured by sequencing in a study of radiation and T cells in renal cell carcinoma. Sequencing used immunoSEQ multiplex PCR; TCRdb keeps in-frame clones, though not all of them. The sample contains fewer than 200,000 clones, 88% of which appear only once. The CDR3 spans 14 residues. CDR1 is SGDLS, CDR2 YYNGEE, per germline. Trimming at V came to 4 bases and at J to 7 bases, leaving 8 bases not matched to a gene. The time point: blood 4 weeks post-SBRT, at nephrectomy. Sample treatment: 15 Gy SBRT to primary tumor, nephrectomy 4 weeks later. Nephrectomy followed 15 Gy stereotactic body radiation by 4 weeks. Clear cell pathology was present in this patient's renal cell carcinoma.

The source of this sequence is a woman between 50 and 59 years old with renal cell carcinoma. The sample consisted of blood, taken from a patient whose treatment included radiotherapy and nephrectomy. V gene TRBV9 combines with J gene TRBJ2-3; 8 bases line up with TRBD2. CDR3 residues: CASSSGGDSNTQYF. The CDR3 DNA reads as TGTGCCAGCAGCTCCGGGGGGGACTCCAATACGCAGTATTTT.